This T cell receptor (beta chain) was identified during a study of blood T cells in healthy people across ages. The CDR3 totals 12 residues. V lost 6 bases, J lost 5 bases, and 9 bases lay in between. Germline lookup yields CDR1 MNHEY and CDR2 SMNVEV (reference sequence). Through a sample-barcoded 5' primer and a J-beta primer mix, a second PCR was run for roughly 6 to 11 cycles. TCRdb reprocessed the 5' RACE reads via MiXCR and lists one record per CDR3 protein. The sample lists some 900,000 distinct CDR3 sequences; under 50% were seen once. This TCR came from a man younger than 40 in good health. Input material: blood. The genes are TRBV27 and TRBJ2-3, with no clear D. The DNA of the CDR3 is TGTGCCAGCAGGTTTGAGGTAGATACGCAGTATTTT. This sequence encodes CASRFEVDTQYF.